Listed here are 27 T cell receptor beta chains from one sample, sequenced in a study of blood T cell repertoires in COVID-19. Sequencing was performed with immunoSEQ multiplex PCR; in TCRdb, only in-frame clones are kept and a portion is missing. The sample yields 75,000 to 95,000 clones, around nine tenths seen once. Sequences were obtained from peripheral blood. The receptors were sampled from a human donor in a cohort sampled during active COVID-19.

The chain joins TRBV18 to TRBJ1-2; TRBD1 is a possible D gene (5 bases). CDR3 length: 15 residues. Germline V gene data show CDR1 as KGHSH and CDR2 as LQKENI. V was shortened by 3 bases and J by 0 bases, with 11 bases between the two germline ends. CDR3 loop: CASSPGLPANYGYTF. DNA of the CDR3: TGTGCCAGCTCACCGGGACTCCCAGCTAACTATGGCTACACCTTC.

The rearrangement joins TRBV7-9 to TRBJ1-4; a weak D match, TRBD1 (6 bases). Trimming cost V 5 bases and J 8 bases, with 15 bases left between them. This CDR3 is built from 14 residues. Germline loops: CDR1 SEHNR, CDR2 FQNEAQ (reference sequence). CDR3 DNA: TGTGCCAGCAGCCCGACAGGTTCAAAGGAAAAACTGTTTTTT. Residues: CASSPTGSKEKLFF.

This clone occurred once. The chain links TRBV5-1 to TRBJ2-3; a weak D match, TRBD1 (5 bases). Germline V CDR1 and CDR2: SGHRS, YFSETQ. The CDR3 is made up of 14 amino acids. Trimming cost V 1 base and J 5 bases, with 11 bases left between them. CDR3 DNA: TGCGCCAGCAGCTTGAGCCAGGGTGTAGATACGCAGTATTTT. Translating gives CASSLSQGVDTQYF.

A note on this clone: Sequence at one end of the junction differs from germline and may be a read error. The rearrangement links TRBV28 to TRBJ1-2; 7 bases agree with TRBD1. Germline CDR1 and CDR2: MDHEN and SYDVKM. This CDR3 comprises 13 residues. In DNA, the CDR3 is TGTGCCAGCAGTTTACCAGCTCTGACAGGGTTTTACTTC. Its translation is CASSLPALTGFYF.

The chain recombines TRBV7-8 with TRBJ1-2; D is undetermined. The V end lost 1 base, the J end lost 7 bases, and 7 bases lay between the germline ends. The CDR3 covers 12 residues. The germline gives CDR1 SGHVS, CDR2 FQNEAQ. CDR3 DNA: TGTGCCAGCAGCTTAGAAGCGGGTGGCTACACCTTC. This encodes CASSLEAGGYTF.

V gene TRBV7-9 combines with J gene TRBJ2-1, with 8 bases lining up with TRBD2. The germline CDR1 and CDR2 sequences are SEHNR and FQNEAQ (reference sequence). The ends lost 1 base at V and 3 bases at J; junction bases unmatched: 2. There are 15 residues in the CDR3. For the CDR3, the DNA is TGTGCCAGCAGCTTAGGGGCGGGAGGCTACAATGAGCAGTTCTTC. It codes for CASSLGAGGYNEQFF.

V gene TRBV12-5 combines with J gene TRBJ1-1; 9 nucleotides match TRBD1. The CDR3 is 13 residues long. J was trimmed by 5 bases and V by 8 bases; bases with no gene match: 6. Germline V gene lookup returns CDR1 LGHNT and CDR2 FRNRAP. CDR3 sequence: CASTPGQGTEAFF. DNA for the CDR3: TGTGCTAGTACACCGGGACAGGGAACTGAAGCTTTCTTT.

This clone was seen just once. The chain links TRBV7-9 to TRBJ2-1, with TRBD2 matching 14 bases. The CDR3 extends over 17 amino acids. Per the germline V gene, CDR1 is SEHNR and CDR2 is FQNEAQ (reference sequence). V shed 7 bases, J shed 6 bases, and the junction held 11 bases outside the gene matches. The CDR3 nucleotides read TGTGCCAGCACCGTATACACCGGGACTAGCGGGGGCAATGAGCAGTTCTTC. Encoded protein: CASTVYTGTSGGNEQFF.

V is TRBV3-1 (or the pseudogene TRBV3-2) and J is TRBJ2-1; TRBD2 is a possible D gene (7 bases). Trimming shortened V by 5 bases and J by 14 bases, and 16 bases separated the two germline ends. CDR1 LGHDT and CDR2 YNNKEL come from the germline V gene (reference sequence). The CDR3 runs 12 residues. This CDR3 reads CASSSGGGWEFF. CDR3 in DNA: TGTGCCAGCAGCAGTGGCGGGGGCTGGGAGTTCTTC.

J is TRBJ2-7 and V is TRBV19; tentatively, D is TRBD2 (6 bases). There are 14 residues in the CDR3. Trimming shortened V by 4 bases and J by 3 bases, and 13 bases separated the two germline ends. Germline V lookup: CDR1 LNHDA, CDR2 SQIVND (reference sequence). Written as DNA, the CDR3 is TGTGCCAGTAGTACGGACGGAGGGTACTACGAGCAGTACTTC. It translates to CASSTDGGYYEQYF.

The gene calls are TRBV6-1 and TRBJ1-5; 7 bases map to TRBD1. The ends lost 1 base at V and 0 bases at J; junction bases unmatched: 3. CDR3 length: 16 residues. Looked up from germline, CDR1 is MNHNS and CDR2 is SASEGT. This CDR3 reads CASSEVGTVSNQPQHF. CDR3 nucleotide sequence: TGTGCCAGCAGTGAAGTTGGGACAGTTAGCAATCAGCCCCAGCATTTT.

This clone has only one observation. This chain links TRBV2 with TRBJ1-5; D perhaps matches TRBD1 (5 bases). The CDR3 totals 14 residues. Trimming stripped 2 bases from V and 7 bases from J, with 12 bases between. Germline CDR1 and CDR2: SNHLY and FYNNEI. The CDR3 loop is CASSERPQGQPQHF. DNA for the CDR3: TGTGCCAGCAGTGAACGACCTCAGGGACAGCCCCAGCATTTT.

The genes are TRBV7-2 and TRBJ2-1; 10 nucleotides match TRBD2. With 4 bases clipped from V and 7 bases from J, the junction kept 10 bases outside the gene matches. This CDR3 comprises 16 residues. CDR1 and CDR2 (germline): SGHTA, FQGNSA. The CDR3 protein is CASSSPSGRVSNEQFF. CDR3 bases: TGTGCCAGCAGCTCCCCTAGCGGGAGAGTGAGTAATGAGCAGTTCTTC.

This chain uses TRBV11-3 with TRBJ2-1; TRBD2 aligns across 8 bases. The trim removed 0 bases at V and 6 bases at J, leaving 7 bases unmatched. This CDR3 has 16 amino acids. CDR1 is SGHNT, CDR2 YENEEA, per germline. CDR3 DNA: TGTGCCAGCAGCTTAGAGGCCGGGACTAGTCTCAATGAGCAGTTCTTC. Translating gives CASSLEAGTSLNEQFF.

The chain combines TRBV7-2 with TRBJ1-5; TRBD1 agrees at 7 bases. The CDR3 is 15 residues long. Germline V lookup: CDR1 SGHTA, CDR2 FQGNSA. Losses at the gene ends were 5 bases for V and 1 base for J; bases not matched to a gene: 5. Here the CDR3 reads CASSLGTASNQPQHF. The CDR3, as DNA: TGTGCCAGCAGCCTAGGGACAGCCAGCAATCAGCCCCAGCATTTT.

The rearrangement links TRBV2 to TRBJ1-2; weak D call: TRBD1 (6 bases). V was trimmed by 0 bases and J by 4 bases, leaving 9 bases between them. The CDR3 spans 14 residues. The germline gives CDR1 SNHLY, CDR2 FYNNEI. The CDR3 region has the DNA TGTGCCAGCAGTGAAGCTGACAGGCTCTATGGCTACACCTTC. Amino acid sequence: CASSEADRLYGYTF.

V and J are TRBV3-1 (or the pseudogene TRBV3-2) and TRBJ1-5; TRBD1 agrees at 10 bases. Germline V gene lookup returns CDR1 LGHDT and CDR2 YNNKEL (reference sequence). The CDR3 is 16 residues long. The ends lost 1 base at V and 2 bases at J; junction bases unmatched: 2. In DNA, the CDR3 is TGTGCCAGCAGCCAAGCCGGGACAGGGGGCAATCAGCCCCAGCATTTT. Translated: CASSQAGTGGNQPQHF.

The chain employs TRBV2 and TRBJ1-2, with D unclear. This CDR3 is built from 12 residues. Germline V gives CDR1 SNHLY, CDR2 FYNNEI. V lost 6 bases and J 3 bases, leaving 8 bases between the germline ends. CDR3 in DNA: TGTGCCAGCAGCGACGGGTACTATGGCTACACCTTC. Translated: CASSDGYYGYTF.

The chain carries TRBV6-5 and TRBJ2-7; a weak D match, TRBD2 (6 bases). CDR3 length equals 12 residues. Per the germline V gene, CDR1 is MNHEY and CDR2 is SVGAGI. V lost 11 bases and J lost 3, with 14 bases in between. The CDR3 here is CALRDSFYEQYF. CDR3 bases: TGTGCCTTACGGGACTCGTTCTACGAGCAGTACTTC.

This chain uses TRBV4-1 with TRBJ2-5; TRBD1 agrees at 7 bases. Losses at the gene ends were 3 bases for V and 5 bases for J; bases not matched to a gene: 15. This CDR3 is 17 amino acids long. Per the germline V gene, CDR1 is MGHRA and CDR2 is YSYEKL. The CDR3 DNA follows: TGCGCCAGCAGCCAGAACCCGGGACAGATTCCGTCGGAGACCCAGTACTTC. This codes for CASSQNPGQIPSETQYF.

The V gene is TRBV5-4, the J gene TRBJ2-1; 14 bases align to TRBD2. Germline lookup yields CDR1 SGHNT and CDR2 YYREEE (reference sequence). CDR3 size: 13 residues. The V and J ends lost 9 bases and 6 bases, in that order; junction bases with no gene match: 2. The CDR3 DNA is TGTGCCAACGGACTAGCGGGAGGCAATGAGCAGTTCTTC. It translates to CANGLAGGNEQFF.

A single count supports this clone. The chain joins TRBV29-1 to TRBJ2-1; perhaps TRBD2 as D (7 bases). Deletions cut 4 bases from V and 5 bases from J, with 21 bases between. The germline CDR1 and CDR2 sequences are SQVTM and ANQGSEA. This CDR3 contains 16 residues. CDR3 sequence reads: CSVARNRAGADNEQFF. The CDR3 bases are TGCAGCGTTGCAAGGAATCGGGCGGGGGCGGACAATGAGCAGTTCTTC.

This clone was found a few times. The chain recombines TRBV4-2 with TRBJ2-1; 10 bases line up with TRBD2. The V segment lost 1 base and the J segment 8 bases; nucleotides outside the gene matches: 8. Germline assignment: CDR1 LGHNA and CDR2 YNFKEQ. The CDR3 extends over 16 amino acids. CDR3 sequence: CASSQVAQRGGDEQFF. The CDR3 nucleotides read TGTGCCAGCAGCCAAGTGGCCCAGCGGGGGGGGGATGAGCAGTTCTTC.

CDR3 sequence: CASSPGGRLNTGELFF. CDR3 DNA: TGTGCCAGCAGCCCGGGGGGCAGACTGAACACCGGGGAGCTGTTTTTT. The chain couples TRBV5-6 to TRBJ2-2; possible D gene TRBD2, 7 bases. The CDR3 covers 16 residues. Germline assignment: CDR1 SGHDT and CDR2 YYEEEE. V dropped 4 bases and J dropped 1 base, with 14 bases sitting between them.

This rearrangement joins TRBV4-3 to TRBJ1-3, with D possibly TRBD1 on 5 matching bases. V lost 1 base to trimming and J lost 4 bases, with 11 bases between them. This CDR3 contains 15 residues. Looked up from germline, CDR1 is LGHNA and CDR2 is YSLEER. The CDR3 is CASSQAGTPGNTIYF. The CDR3 region has the DNA TGCGCCAGCAGCCAAGCCGGGACTCCCGGAAACACCATATATTTT.

V gene TRBV2 combines with J gene TRBJ1-2; possibly TRBD1 for D (6 bases). Germline V gene lookup returns CDR1 SNHLY and CDR2 FYNNEI. Trimming cost V 6 bases and J 2 bases, with 13 bases left between them. The CDR3 is 14 amino acids. The CDR3 spells CASRGQNLNYGYTF. The CDR3 coding sequence is TGTGCCAGCAGAGGACAGAATTTAAACTATGGCTACACCTTC.

This chain connects TRBV5-4 to TRBJ2-1; 11 positions match TRBD2. The ends lost 2 bases at V and 8 bases at J; junction bases unmatched: 6. CDR3 length: 15 residues. Germline-derived CDR1 and CDR2 are SGHNT and YYREEE (reference sequence). The CDR3 spells CASSLIAGGRDEQFF. The CDR3 coding sequence is TGTGCCAGCAGCTTAATAGCGGGGGGGCGAGATGAGCAGTTCTTC.